Listed below are T cell receptor beta chains from one sample, sequenced in a study of blood T cell repertoires in COVID-19. TCRdb's copy holds only in-frame clones and misses some; the assay was immunoSEQ multiplex PCR. Altogether about 210,000 clones are present, approximately 80% being singletons, with the ten largest covering 9.7%. The sample was peripheral blood. The receptors were sampled from a man aged 45-60 years with active or convalescent COVID-19. CDR3s include the opening cysteine and the closing phenylalanine or tryptophan. The D gene is left open where the match is weak. Where a row states a size, it is once, few, many or the class of an expanded clone; other rows omit it.

v_call: TRBV29-1; cdr3_length: 15; clone_size: -; j_call: TRBJ2-3; d_call: -; cdr3_nt: TGCAGCGTTGTCGAGGCAGGGCGATCCACAGATACGCAGTATTTT; cdr3_aa: CSVVEAGRSTDTQYF
v_call: TRBV2; cdr3_length: 15; clone_size: -; j_call: TRBJ1-2; d_call: -; cdr3_nt: TGTGCCAGCAGTGAGGGGTCGAAGGGGTACTATGGCTACACCTTC; cdr3_aa: CASSEGSKGYYGYTF
v_call: TRBV29-1; cdr3_length: 13; clone_size: once; j_call: TRBJ1-4; d_call: -; cdr3_nt: TGCAGCGTCCTGGACCCAGGAGGTGAAAAACTGTTTTTT; cdr3_aa: CSVLDPGGEKLFF
v_call: TRBV27; cdr3_length: 12; clone_size: -; j_call: TRBJ2-1; d_call: TRBD2; cdr3_nt: TGTGCCAGCAGTCTTCTAGCGGGGGAGCAGTTCTTC; cdr3_aa: CASSLLAGEQFF
v_call: TRBV2; cdr3_length: 15; clone_size: -; j_call: TRBJ2-2; d_call: TRBD1; cdr3_nt: TGTGCCAGCAGCGGAACAGGGGAGTACACCGGGGAGCTGTTTTTT; cdr3_aa: CASSGTGEYTGELFF
v_call: TRBV28; cdr3_length: 14; clone_size: -; j_call: TRBJ1-2; d_call: TRBD1; cdr3_nt: TGTGCCAGCAGTTCACCGCGGACAGGGATGAAATACACCTTC; cdr3_aa: CASSSPRTGMKYTF
v_call: TRBV7-8; cdr3_length: 15; clone_size: -; j_call: TRBJ1-2; d_call: -; cdr3_nt: TGTGCCAGCAGCTTATTTTTCATAAGCAGGGATGGCTACACCTTC; cdr3_aa: CASSLFFISRDGYTF
v_call: TRBV19; cdr3_length: 14; clone_size: -; j_call: TRBJ1-1; d_call: TRBD1; cdr3_nt: TGTGCCAGTAGTATATGGACAGGGGACACTGAAGCTTTCTTT; cdr3_aa: CASSIWTGDTEAFF
v_call: TRBV7-8; cdr3_length: 17; clone_size: -; j_call: TRBJ2-1; d_call: -; cdr3_nt: TGTGCCAGCAGCCGAGCCGTTAGTGGTCTCCCGGGGTATGAGCAGTTCTTC; cdr3_aa: CASSRAVSGLPGYEQFF
v_call: TRBV5-1; cdr3_length: 14; clone_size: -; j_call: TRBJ2-1; d_call: -; cdr3_nt: TGCGCCAGCAGCTCCAACGCCGGGGGAAGTGAGCAGTTCTTC; cdr3_aa: CASSSNAGGSEQFF
v_call: TRBV28; cdr3_length: 14; clone_size: -; j_call: TRBJ2-7; d_call: -; cdr3_nt: TGTGCCTCTACAGGCGGAGCCCACCCCCACGAGCAGTACTTC; cdr3_aa: CASTGGAHPHEQYF
v_call: TRBV7-8; cdr3_length: 12; clone_size: few; j_call: TRBJ2-7; d_call: -; cdr3_nt: TGTGCCAGCAGCTCAAACTCCTACGAGCAGTACTTC; cdr3_aa: CASSSNSYEQYF
v_call: TRBV18; cdr3_length: 15; clone_size: -; j_call: TRBJ2-7; d_call: TRBD1; cdr3_nt: TGTGCCAGCTCAACCGGGGGACAGGGCTCCTACGAGCAGTACTTC; cdr3_aa: CASSTGGQGSYEQYF
v_call: TRBV18; cdr3_length: 14; clone_size: once; j_call: TRBJ2-1; d_call: -; cdr3_nt: TGTGCCAGCTCTACTGGCAGGGTGGTCAATGAGCAGTTCTTC; cdr3_aa: CASSTGRVVNEQFF
v_call: TRBV15; cdr3_length: 15; clone_size: -; j_call: TRBJ2-3; d_call: TRBD1; cdr3_nt: TGTGCCACCAGCAAACCGACAGGGGGGACAGATACGCAGTATTTT; cdr3_aa: CATSKPTGGTDTQYF
v_call: TRBV5-1; cdr3_length: 14; clone_size: once; j_call: TRBJ2-3; d_call: -; cdr3_nt: TGCGCCAGCAGCTTGGCGAGGGCTGAGGATACGCAGTATTTT; cdr3_aa: CASSLARAEDTQYF
v_call: TRBV7-9; cdr3_length: 16; clone_size: -; j_call: TRBJ2-1; d_call: TRBD1; cdr3_nt: TGTGCCAGCAGCGTGCGACAGGGGAACCCCTACAATGAGCAGTTCTTC; cdr3_aa: CASSVRQGNPYNEQFF
v_call: TRBV7-6; cdr3_length: 15; clone_size: -; j_call: TRBJ2-7; d_call: TRBD1; cdr3_nt: TGTGCCAGCAGCCCGTCGGGGACAGGGCGTTACGAGCAGTACTTC; cdr3_aa: CASSPSGTGRYEQYF
v_call: TRBV28; cdr3_length: 15; clone_size: -; j_call: TRBJ2-4; d_call: TRBD2; cdr3_nt: TGTGCCAGCAGTTCCTCGACTAGCGGCAAAAACATTCAGTACTTC; cdr3_aa: CASSSSTSGKNIQYF
v_call: TRBV6-2/TRBV6-3; cdr3_length: 15; clone_size: -; j_call: TRBJ2-1; d_call: -; cdr3_nt: TGTGCCAGCAGTCCACCATTCTTGGGGCCCGATGAGCAGTTCTTC; cdr3_aa: CASSPPFLGPDEQFF
v_call: TRBV3-1/TRBV3-2; cdr3_length: 15; clone_size: -; j_call: TRBJ1-2; d_call: TRBD1; cdr3_nt: TGTGCCAGCAGTCGTACAGGGGTGACTAACTATGGCTACACCTTC; cdr3_aa: CASSRTGVTNYGYTF
v_call: TRBV11-2; cdr3_length: 16; clone_size: -; j_call: TRBJ1-6; d_call: -; cdr3_nt: TGTGCCAGCAGCTTAAGGGGATCCTCCTATAATTCACCCCTCCACTTT; cdr3_aa: CASSLRGSSYNSPLHF
v_call: TRBV6-5; cdr3_length: 12; clone_size: once; j_call: TRBJ1-1; d_call: TRBD1; cdr3_nt: TGTGCCAGCAATACAGGGGGATCTGAAGCTTTCTTT; cdr3_aa: CASNTGGSEAFF
v_call: TRBV2; cdr3_length: 14; clone_size: -; j_call: TRBJ1-5; d_call: -; cdr3_nt: TGTGCCAGCAGTGGAACAGATTCCAATCAGCCCCAGCATTTT; cdr3_aa: CASSGTDSNQPQHF
v_call: TRBV4-3; cdr3_length: 18; clone_size: -; j_call: TRBJ2-1; d_call: TRBD2; cdr3_nt: TGCGCCAGCAGCCAAGATCGGGGGGGACTAGCGGAAGGGGGTGAGCAGTTCTTC; cdr3_aa: CASSQDRGGLAEGGEQFF
v_call: TRBV7-2; cdr3_length: 15; clone_size: once; j_call: TRBJ1-4; d_call: -; cdr3_nt: TGTGCCAGCAGCTTAGTGGGGGCCCCCTTTGAAAAACTGTTTTTT; cdr3_aa: CASSLVGAPFEKLFF
v_call: TRBV11-2; cdr3_length: 15; clone_size: few; j_call: TRBJ2-1; d_call: TRBD2; cdr3_nt: TGTGCCAGCAGCTTAGGCGCAGCGGGGGAGGATGAGCAGTTCTTC; cdr3_aa: CASSLGAAGEDEQFF
v_call: TRBV28; cdr3_length: 13; clone_size: few; j_call: TRBJ1-2; d_call: -; cdr3_nt: TGTGCCAGCAGTTCCCCCCGCAGGGGTGGCTACACCTTC; cdr3_aa: CASSSPRRGGYTF
v_call: TRBV5-1; cdr3_length: 17; clone_size: few; j_call: TRBJ2-2; d_call: TRBD2; cdr3_nt: TGCGCCAGCAGCTTGAGGGCTAGCGGGGGGAACACCGGGGAGCTGTTTTTT; cdr3_aa: CASSLRASGGNTGELFF
v_call: TRBV14; cdr3_length: 14; clone_size: -; j_call: TRBJ1-2; d_call: -; cdr3_nt: TGTGCCAGCAGCCAAGGCAGGGGTTCGTTTGGCTACACCTTC; cdr3_aa: CASSQGRGSFGYTF
v_call: TRBV27; cdr3_length: 18; clone_size: once; j_call: TRBJ2-7; d_call: TRBD2; cdr3_nt: TGTGCCAGCAGTTTAATTTCAGGGGAAGCGGGAGTGGCCTACGAGCAGTACTTC; cdr3_aa: CASSLISGEAGVAYEQYF
v_call: TRBV10-3; cdr3_length: 16; clone_size: -; j_call: TRBJ2-1; d_call: TRBD1; cdr3_nt: TGTGCCATCAGTGAGCCGGGACAGGGGGCCAACAATGAGCAGTTCTTC; cdr3_aa: CAISEPGQGANNEQFF
v_call: TRBV7-3; cdr3_length: 16; clone_size: -; j_call: TRBJ1-6; d_call: -; cdr3_nt: TGTGCCAGCAGCTTAGGGGGGGTCGGCTATAATTCACCCCTCCACTTT; cdr3_aa: CASSLGGVGYNSPLHF
v_call: TRBV28; cdr3_length: 15; clone_size: -; j_call: TRBJ1-1; d_call: -; cdr3_nt: TGTGCCAGCAGTTTACTTCCAGGGATGAGCACTGAAGCTTTCTTT; cdr3_aa: CASSLLPGMSTEAFF
v_call: TRBV19; cdr3_length: 16; clone_size: -; j_call: TRBJ1-6; d_call: -; cdr3_nt: TGTGCCAGTAGTATAAACCCGGCAGGACCTAGCTCACCCCTCCACTTT; cdr3_aa: CASSINPAGPSSPLHF
v_call: TRBV7-2; cdr3_length: 14; clone_size: -; j_call: TRBJ2-2; d_call: -; cdr3_nt: TGTGCCAGCAGCTTAGGCCTAGCCTACGGGGAGCTGTTTTTT; cdr3_aa: CASSLGLAYGELFF
v_call: TRBV11-2; cdr3_length: 16; clone_size: -; j_call: TRBJ2-1; d_call: -; cdr3_nt: TGTGCCAGCAGCCCCGATGGGAGGCGCTATGACAATGAGCAGTTCTTC; cdr3_aa: CASSPDGRRYDNEQFF
v_call: TRBV7-7; cdr3_length: 16; clone_size: few; j_call: TRBJ2-5; d_call: TRBD2; cdr3_nt: TGTGCTAGCAGCTTCAGACTAGCGGGGGCGGGGGAGACCCAGTACTTC; cdr3_aa: CASSFRLAGAGETQYF
v_call: TRBV5-1; cdr3_length: 13; clone_size: once; j_call: TRBJ2-5; d_call: -; cdr3_nt: TGCGCCAGCAGCCCTGGGCCTCAAGAGACCCAGTACTTC; cdr3_aa: CASSPGPQETQYF
v_call: TRBV27; cdr3_length: 16; clone_size: -; j_call: TRBJ1-4; d_call: -; cdr3_nt: TGTGCCAGCAGTAGCCTAGGGGAGGGTCTTAATGAAAAACTGTTTTTT; cdr3_aa: CASSSLGEGLNEKLFF
v_call: TRBV18; cdr3_length: 17; clone_size: -; j_call: TRBJ2-3; d_call: -; cdr3_nt: TGTGCCAGCTCACAGGGTCTCAGCGGAGCTAGCACAGATACGCAGTATTTT; cdr3_aa: CASSQGLSGASTDTQYF
v_call: TRBV11-2; cdr3_length: 11; clone_size: -; j_call: TRBJ2-1; d_call: -; cdr3_nt: TGTGCCAGCAGCTTCCAGGTTGAGCAGTTCTTC; cdr3_aa: CASSFQVEQFF
v_call: TRBV7-6; cdr3_length: 16; clone_size: -; j_call: TRBJ1-5; d_call: -; cdr3_nt: TGTGCCAGCAACCTTAGGGGAGGGGAAGGCAATCAGCCCCAGCATTTT; cdr3_aa: CASNLRGGEGNQPQHF
v_call: TRBV18; cdr3_length: 15; clone_size: -; j_call: TRBJ1-1; d_call: -; cdr3_nt: TGTGCCAGCTCACCCCGTAAAGGGGATGGACCTGAAGCTTTCTTT; cdr3_aa: CASSPRKGDGPEAFF
v_call: TRBV5-1; cdr3_length: 16; clone_size: few; j_call: TRBJ1-5; d_call: -; cdr3_nt: TGCGCCAGCAGCACCAGGACAGAGCATAGCAATCAGCCCCAGCATTTT; cdr3_aa: CASSTRTEHSNQPQHF
v_call: TRBV7-3; cdr3_length: 14; clone_size: -; j_call: TRBJ2-5; d_call: TRBD2; cdr3_nt: TGTGCCAGCAGCCTAGGGGACGGTTGGGGGGGACAGTACTTC; cdr3_aa: CASSLGDGWGGQYF